The 24 T cell receptor beta chains below all came from one sample that was sequenced in a study of blood T cell repertoires in COVID-19. Generated by immunoSEQ multiplex PCR, the TCRdb table keeps only in-frame clones and is missing some. The table records nearly 350,000 clones, 88% of them present only once. The sample was peripheral blood. The source of these receptors is a woman aged 70 to 79 with COVID-19, enrolled during active disease.

The chain has TRBV7-2 and TRBJ2-1, with 8 bases aligning to TRBD2. Trimming cost V 0 bases and J 1 base; bases outside gene matches: 2. The CDR3 is 16 residues long. The germline V gene encodes CDR1 SGHTA and CDR2 FQGNSA. Here the CDR3 DNA reads TGTGCCAGCAGCTTAGCTAGCGGGGTGTCCTACAATGAGCAGTTCTTC. This encodes CASSLASGVSYNEQFF.

The rearrangement links TRBV9 to TRBJ1-3; possible D gene TRBD1, 5 bases. The CDR3 loop spans 15 amino acids. V was clipped by 4 bases and J by 4 bases, with 15 bases between them. Looked up from germline, CDR1 is SGDLS and CDR2 is YYNGEE. The CDR3 bases are TGTGCCAGCAGCCCGACAGTTGCAGGAGGAAACACCATATATTTT. Translated, it gives CASSPTVAGGNTIYF.

Notes on this clone: Other nucleotide sequences from this sample produce the same CDR3. The rearrangement links TRBV19 to TRBJ1-2; 9 bases are shared with TRBD1. Trimming at V came to 1 base and at J to 4 bases, leaving 1 base not matched to a gene. Germline V gene data show CDR1 as LNHDA and CDR2 as SQIVND (reference sequence). The CDR3 runs 14 residues. Here the CDR3 DNA reads TGTGCCAGTAGTATAGGACAGGGGGGCTATGGCTACACCTTC. This sequence encodes CASSIGQGGYGYTF. Full variable domain (outside the CDR3, taken from reference TRBV19 and TRBJ1-2): DGGITQSPKYLFRKEGQNVTLSCEQNLNHDAMYWYRQDPGQGLRLIYYSQIVNDFQKGDIAEGYSVSREKKESFPLTVTSAQKNPTAFYLCASSIGQGGYGYTFGSGTRLTVV.

In DNA, the CDR3 is TGTGCCTGGAGTGTTGGACAGGGAGGAACTAATGAAAAACTGTTTTTT. Amino acid sequence: CAWSVGQGGTNEKLFF. The chain links TRBV30 to TRBJ1-4, with 8 bases fitting TRBD1. Germline V gene lookup returns CDR1 GTSNPN and CDR2 SVGIG (reference sequence). The CDR3 sequence is 16 residues long. V shed 0 bases, J shed 1 base, and the junction held 4 bases outside the gene matches.

This clone was found once. This sequence joins TRBV5-1 and TRBJ1-1, with 7 bases that match TRBD1. The CDR3 covers 13 residues. V lost 5 bases to trimming and J lost 3 bases; unmatched junction nucleotides: 4. Per the germline V gene, CDR1 is SGHRS and CDR2 is YFSETQ. In nucleotides, the CDR3 is TGCGCCAGCAGGGCCGGGACAGACACTGAAGCTTTCTTT. Translating it yields CASRAGTDTEAFF. The whole variable domain, remainder taken from reference TRBV5-1 and TRBJ1-1, is KAGVTQTPRYLIKTRGQQVTLSCSPISGHRSVSWYQQTPGQGLQFLFEYFSETQRNKGNFPGRFSGRQFSNSRSEMNVSTLELGDSALYLCASRAGTDTEAFFGQGTRLTVV.

This chain uses TRBV7-2 with TRBJ2-7; 11 positions match TRBD2. V gave up 5 bases and J gave up 2 bases; unmatched junction bases: 8. The CDR3 runs to 16 residues. Germline values: CDR1 SGHTA, CDR2 FQGNSA. CDR3 bases: TGTGCCAGCAGCCCCGGGACTAGCGGACCCGCCTACGAGCAGTACTTC. Protein sequence: CASSPGTSGPAYEQYF.

The genes are TRBV19 and TRBJ1-4, with 10 positions matching TRBD1. Germline CDR1 and CDR2: LNHDA and SQIVND (reference sequence). CDR3 length: 17 amino acids. The trim removed 5 bases at V and 3 bases at J, leaving 9 bases unmatched. CDR3 region: CASSLDRGLGANEKLFF. DNA for the CDR3: TGTGCCAGTAGTCTTGACAGGGGGCTCGGGGCTAATGAAAAACTGTTTTTT.

Of note for this clone: The conserved final phenylalanine or tryptophan is absent from the CDR3, which likely points to a read error. It is unclear where the CDR3 begins or ends on the DNA, so no DNA is shown, and the CDR3 is as TCRdb lists it. The rearrangement links TRBV5-8 to TRBJ2-7; the table's D call of TRBD1 was not tested on the DNA. The CDR3 is 9 amino acids in total, end residues counted. Germline-derived CDR1 and CDR2 are SGHTS and YDEGEE. CDR3 loop: CASSWYTGN.

The chain is built from TRBV21-1 and TRBJ1-2; whether TRBD1, the table's D call, matches the DNA was not checked. TRBV21-1 counts as a pseudogene. The CDR3 sequence is 15 residues long. The chain's CDR3 is CASRGPTGLGDGYTF. For the CDR3, the DNA is TGTGCCAGCAGGGGACCTACAGGGCTCGGGGATGGCTACACCTTC.

V gene TRBV3-1 (or the pseudogene TRBV3-2) combines with J gene TRBJ2-2; 10 bases agree with TRBD2. CDR3 length: 16 amino acids. The V segment lost 2 bases and the J segment 1 base; nucleotides outside the gene matches: 1. CDR1 and CDR2 from the germline V gene are LGHDT and YNNKEL (reference sequence). The CDR3 DNA sequence: TGTGCCAGCAGCCAAAGGACTAGCGGGAACACCGGGGAGCTGTTTTTT. Residues: CASSQRTSGNTGELFF.

The J gene is TRBJ1-3, the V gene TRBV18; D is possibly TRBD1 (5 bases). The germline gives CDR1 KGHSH, CDR2 LQKENI. The V gene lost 6 bases and the J gene lost 0 bases, with 12 bases spanning the gap. The CDR3 is 15 amino acids. The CDR3 here is CASSQGDRSGNTIYF. For the CDR3, the DNA is TGTGCCAGCTCCCAAGGGGATCGCTCTGGAAACACCATATATTTT.

V and J are TRBV7-2 and TRBJ2-3; D is uncertain. This CDR3 region has 14 residues. Trimming cost V 3 bases and J 2 bases, with 9 bases left between them. The germline V gene has CDR1 SGHTA and CDR2 FQGNSA. This chain's CDR3 is CASSLPPTTDTQYF. The CDR3, as DNA: TGTGCCAGCAGCTTGCCCCCTACCACAGATACGCAGTATTTT.

The chain combines TRBV13 with TRBJ2-1; D possibly corresponds to TRBD2 (6 bases). Per the germline V gene, CDR1 is PRHDT and CDR2 is FYEKMQ (reference sequence). The V gene lost 5 bases and the J gene lost 2 bases, with 19 bases spanning the gap. This CDR3 is 17 amino acids long. CDR3 sequence (DNA): TGTGCCAGCAGCCCGACGGGTAGGGGCGGGGCCTACAATGAGCAGTTCTTC. Translated: CASSPTGRGGAYNEQFF.

This chain joins TRBV30 and TRBJ2-1, with 10 bases identical to TRBD1. V lost 1 base to trimming and J lost 9 bases; unmatched junction nucleotides: 15. The CDR3 spans 17 residues. CDR1 is GTSNPN, CDR2 SVGIG, per germline (reference sequence). The CDR3 loop reads CAWSDPRGDRDRGEQFF. Here the CDR3 DNA reads TGTGCCTGGAGTGACCCCAGAGGTGACAGGGACAGGGGTGAGCAGTTCTTC.

The genes are TRBV2 and TRBJ2-2, with TRBD1 matching 7 bases. The germline gives CDR1 SNHLY, CDR2 FYNNEI. The length of the CDR3 is 15 residues. Germline trimming cut 7 bases from V and 1 base from J; bases unmatched to any gene: 6. CDR3: CASNTGTVNTGELFF. CDR3 in DNA: TGTGCCAGCAATACCGGGACAGTGAACACCGGGGAGCTGTTTTTT.

The chain carries TRBV28 and TRBJ1-2, with D possibly being TRBD1 (5 bases). V shed 3 bases and J shed 7 bases, with 12 bases lying between them. The CDR3 spans 13 residues. The germline CDR1 and CDR2 sequences are MDHEN and SYDVKM. The CDR3 region is CASSFEDTGGYTF. The CDR3, as DNA: TGTGCCAGCAGTTTTGAGGACACGGGTGGCTACACCTTC.

This clone has a single count. V usage is TRBV9 and J usage is TRBJ1-6, with TRBD1 matching over 11 bases. This CDR3 region has 15 residues. Trimming took 0 bases from V and 10 from J; bases not matched to a gene: 3. CDR1 SGDLS and CDR2 YYNGEE come from the germline V gene. CDR3 protein: CASSVGGQGASPLHF. The DNA for the CDR3 is TGTGCCAGCAGCGTAGGCGGACAGGGGGCATCACCCCTCCACTTT.

This clone was recorded once. This chain uses TRBV6-1 with TRBJ2-7, with 10 bases matching TRBD2. V gave up 1 base and J gave up 3 bases; unmatched junction bases: 6. Germline-derived CDR1 and CDR2 are MNHNS and SASEGT. CDR3 length equals 16 residues. CDR3 in DNA: TGTGCCAGCAGTGAAGAGATACTAGCGGGGAACTACGAGCAGTACTTC. Amino acids: CASSEEILAGNYEQYF.

The chain uses TRBV10-3 and TRBJ2-7, with 10 bases fitting TRBD1. Germline V CDR1 and CDR2: ENHRY, SYGVKD. CDR3 length: 14 residues. V gave up 0 bases and J gave up 11 bases; unmatched junction bases: 7. The CDR3 protein is CAISESPDRGEEYF. For the CDR3, the DNA is TGTGCCATCAGTGAGTCGCCGGACAGGGGGGAGGAGTACTTC.

CDR3 sequence: CASSQDGWGADTQYF. The CDR3 coding sequence is TGCGCCAGCAGCCAAGATGGGTGGGGGGCAGATACGCAGTATTTT. The V and J genes are TRBV4-1 and TRBJ2-3; perhaps TRBD2 as D (6 bases). V was shortened by 0 bases and J by 4 bases, with 11 bases between the two germline ends. This CDR3 contains 15 residues. Germline lookup yields CDR1 MGHRA and CDR2 YSYEKL.

This clone has just one count. J is TRBJ2-7 and V is TRBV9, with TRBD1 identical over 8 bases. Trimming cost V 4 bases and J 5 bases; bases outside gene matches: 5. This CDR3 comprises 13 residues. In germline, CDR1 is SGDLS, CDR2 YYNGEE. This CDR3 reads CASSPRTGNEQYF. The CDR3 nucleotides read TGTGCCAGCAGCCCCCGGACAGGGAACGAGCAGTACTTC.

The J gene is TRBJ1-3, the V gene TRBV7-2; a weak D match, TRBD1 (6 bases). V dropped 3 bases and J dropped 8 bases, with 14 bases sitting between them. Germline CDR1 is SGHTA and CDR2 is FQGNSA. CDR3 length equals 14 residues. The CDR3 spells CASSFNRAGDTIYF. The CDR3 DNA is TGTGCCAGCAGCTTCAACAGGGCCGGAGACACCATATATTTT.

The chain couples TRBV5-6 to TRBJ1-6; tentatively, D is TRBD1 (5 bases). The germline V gene has CDR1 SGHDT and CDR2 YYEEEE. The V and J ends lost 4 bases and 1 base respectively, with 15 bases between them. CDR3 size: 17 residues. The CDR3 loop is CASSQGGQGSYNSPLHF. The CDR3, as DNA: TGTGCCAGCAGCCAGGGAGGTCAGGGTTCCTATAATTCACCCCTCCACTTT.

The chain links TRBV25-1 to TRBJ1-2, with 7 bases aligning to TRBD1. V shed 5 bases and J 2 bases; nucleotides not matched to a gene: 2. The length of the CDR3 is 13 residues. CDR1 and CDR2 from the germline V gene are MGHDK and SYGVNS. CDR3 bases: TGTGCCAGCAGTCAGGGACAGAACTATGGCTACACCTTC. Its translation: CASSQGQNYGYTF.